What follows are 19 T cell receptor beta chains derived from one specimen sequenced in a study of blood T cell repertoires in COVID-19. Method: immunoSEQ multiplex PCR; TCRdb's copy keeps in-frame clones and lacks some. The sample lists fewer than 250,000 clones; about nine tenths were seen once. The sequenced material came from peripheral blood. The source of these receptors is a man in his thirties or forties with acute or convalescent COVID-19.

This chain uses TRBV18 with TRBJ2-5, with D unclear. CDR3 size: 12 residues. Trimming cost V 3 bases and J 5 bases, with 7 bases left between them. Germline V CDR1 and CDR2: KGHSH, LQKENI. The DNA for the CDR3 is TGTGCCAGCTCACCGAATGCGGAGACCCAGTACTTC. Protein product: CASSPNAETQYF.

The chain joins TRBV6-5 to TRBJ1-2; TRBD1 matches at 8 bases. Germline V lookup: CDR1 MNHEY, CDR2 SVGAGI. CDR3 size: 15 residues. V dropped 5 bases and J dropped 1; count of bases not matched to a gene: 6. The CDR3 protein is CASSPDRGYNYGYTF. The DNA for the CDR3 is TGTGCCAGCAGTCCCGACAGGGGATATAACTATGGCTACACCTTC.

This clone was recorded only once. V is TRBV27 and J is TRBJ2-7, with D tentatively TRBD1 (5 bases). V lost 5 bases and J 5 bases, leaving 13 bases between the germline ends. Germline V gene lookup returns CDR1 MNHEY and CDR2 SMNVEV (reference sequence). The CDR3 sequence is 13 residues long. The CDR3 bases are TGTGCCAGCAGTCTAGGGGAAGAGGACGAGCAGTACTTC. Its protein is CASSLGEEDEQYF.

The rearrangement joins TRBV28 to TRBJ1-1; D unclear. This CDR3 is 12 amino acids long. V was trimmed by 8 bases and J by 5 bases, leaving 12 bases between them. Looked up from germline, CDR1 is MDHEN and CDR2 is SYDVKM. CDR3 sequence: CASGSLLTEAFF. The CDR3 coding sequence is TGTGCCAGCGGTTCCCTTTTGACTGAAGCTTTCTTT.

The chain joins TRBV29-1 to TRBJ1-1; 9 bases map to TRBD1. Trimming took 7 bases from V and 6 from J; bases not matched to a gene: 6. CDR1 SQVTM and CDR2 ANQGSEA come from the germline V gene. The CDR3 spans 12 residues. The CDR3 sequence: CSAGQGRAEAFF. The DNA of the CDR3 is TGCAGCGCCGGACAGGGGAGGGCTGAAGCTTTCTTT.

V is TRBV5-1 and J is TRBJ2-1; the match to TRBD2 covers 12 bases. CDR1 and CDR2 (germline): SGHRS, YFSETQ. The CDR3 runs 16 residues. Losses at the gene ends were 4 bases for V and 1 base for J; bases not matched to a gene: 3. DNA for the CDR3: TGCGCCAGCAGCCTCGGGACTAGCGGGTCCTACAATGAGCAGTTCTTC. It encodes CASSLGTSGSYNEQFF.

This clone has just one count. This chain joins TRBV30 and TRBJ1-1; 9 nucleotides line up with TRBD1. This CDR3 region has 15 residues. Trimming cost V 5 bases and J 5 bases; bases outside gene matches: 12. Germline CDR1 is GTSNPN and CDR2 is SVGIG (reference sequence). Here the CDR3 reads CAWGPRTGVWTEAFF. CDR3 nucleotides: TGTGCCTGGGGCCCGAGGACAGGGGTGTGGACTGAAGCTTTCTTT.

This chain uses TRBV14 with TRBJ2-7, with D possibly TRBD2 on 6 matching bases. Trimming removed 1 base at V and 0 bases at J, with 19 bases between. The CDR3 sequence is 18 residues long. Germline V gene sequence: CDR1 SGHDN, CDR2 FVKESK. The CDR3 DNA follows: TGTGCCAGCAGCCAAGGTGGTTGGGGGGTGGAGAGCTCCTACGAGCAGTACTTC. Translating it yields CASSQGGWGVESSYEQYF.

The chain is built from TRBV9 and TRBJ1-2, with 8 bases that match TRBD1. The germline V gene has CDR1 SGDLS and CDR2 YYNGEE. Unmatched junction bases numbered 3, after V lost 4 bases and J lost 4 bases. There are 13 residues in the CDR3. The CDR3 DNA follows: TGTGCCAGCAGCTCCGGACAGGGCTATGGCTACACCTTC. This codes for CASSSGQGYGYTF. The whole variable domain, remainder taken from reference TRBV9 and TRBJ1-2, is DSGVTQTPKHLITATGQRVTLRCSPRSGDLSVYWYQQSLDQGLQFLIQYYNGEERAKGNILERFSAQQFPDLHSELNLSSLELGDSALYFCASSSGQGYGYTFGSGTRLTVV.

The chain employs TRBV18 and TRBJ1-2; possibly TRBD1 for D (5 bases). CDR1 and CDR2 (germline): KGHSH, LQKENI. V lost 3 bases and J 6 bases, leaving 17 bases between the germline ends. This CDR3 is built from 15 residues. For the CDR3, the DNA is TGTGCCAGCTCACCTACGTTGTTGGGGCGAGATGGCTACACCTTC. It codes for CASSPTLLGRDGYTF.

This clone was recorded a few times. The chain links TRBV30 to TRBJ1-4; 7 bases fit TRBD1. The CDR3 is made up of 16 amino acids. Per the germline V gene, CDR1 is GTSNPN and CDR2 is SVGIG (reference sequence). V gave up 2 bases and J gave up 6 bases; unmatched junction bases: 12. CDR3 DNA sequence: TGTGCCTGGAGTCTCCCGGGACAGTCTACTTATGAAAAACTGTTTTTT. Translation: CAWSLPGQSTYEKLFF.

This clone was observed a handful of times. V gene TRBV19 combines with J gene TRBJ1-6, with TRBD1 matching 10 bases. Looked up from germline, CDR1 is LNHDA and CDR2 is SQIVND (reference sequence). The CDR3 has 17 amino acids. V gave up 5 bases and J gave up 7 bases; unmatched junction bases: 11. This CDR3 reads CASSPRGGQGGNSPLHF. CDR3 DNA sequence: TGTGCCAGTAGTCCAAGGGGTGGACAGGGGGGAAATTCACCCCTCCACTTT. Full variable domain (remainder filled in from reference TRBV19 and TRBJ1-6): DGGITQSPKYLFRKEGQNVTLSCEQNLNHDAMYWYRQDPGQGLRLIYYSQIVNDFQKGDIAEGYSVSREKKESFPLTVTSAQKNPTAFYLCASSPRGGQGGNSPLHFGNGTRLTVT.

In this sample, this clone turned up a few times. The chain couples TRBV9 to TRBJ2-2; D is perhaps TRBD1 (6 bases). The CDR3 length is 15 residues. The V end was cut by 2 bases, the J end by 8 bases, with 16 bases between. The germline V gene encodes CDR1 SGDLS and CDR2 YYNGEE. CDR3 DNA sequence: TGTGCCAGCAGCGTGATGGTGGGGGCGCCTGGGGAGCTGTTTTTT. Translated: CASSVMVGAPGELFF.

The J gene is TRBJ1-5, the V gene TRBV5-1, with D possibly matching TRBD1 (6 bases). CDR1 and CDR2 (germline): SGHRS, YFSETQ. Trimming took 0 bases from V and 9 from J, leaving 13 bases between them. The CDR3 length is 14 residues. The CDR3 reads CASSLGDTTGPQHF. The CDR3 region has the DNA TGCGCCAGCAGCTTGGGGGACACCACCGGGCCCCAGCATTTT.

The chain joins TRBV9 to TRBJ2-5, with unresolved D. The CDR3 sequence is 13 residues long. V was trimmed by 4 bases and J by 2 bases, leaving 9 bases between them. The germline CDR1 and CDR2 sequences are SGDLS and YYNGEE. CDR3 protein: CASSPRLQETQYF. In DNA form, the CDR3 reads TGTGCCAGCAGCCCTAGATTACAAGAGACCCAGTACTTC.

This rearrangement joins TRBV19 to TRBJ2-3; D possibly corresponds to TRBD1 (5 bases). Per germline, CDR1 LNHDA and CDR2 SQIVND (reference sequence). Deletions cut 7 bases from V and 2 bases from J, with 10 bases between. CDR3 size: 13 residues. Here the CDR3 DNA reads TGTGCCAGTACCCCGACAGCCACAGATACGCAGTATTTT. As protein: CASTPTATDTQYF. The full variable domain, with the rest looked up from reference TRBV19 and TRBJ2-3, is DGGITQSPKYLFRKEGQNVTLSCEQNLNHDAMYWYRQDPGQGLRLIYYSQIVNDFQKGDIAEGYSVSREKKESFPLTVTSAQKNPTAFYLCASTPTATDTQYFGPGTRLTVL.

J is TRBJ2-1 and V is TRBV5-1; TRBD2 aligns across 9 bases. After removal of 0 bases from V and 6 bases from J, the junction contained 7 bases not matched to a gene. The CDR3 contains 16 residues. Germline CDR1 SGHRS, CDR2 YFSETQ. The CDR3 DNA is TGCGCCAGCAGCTTGGTGGGCGGGGGGGTCCCCAATGAGCAGTTCTTC. Its protein is CASSLVGGGVPNEQFF.

The V and J genes are TRBV11-2 and TRBJ2-5, with TRBD2 identical over 7 bases. Per the germline V gene, CDR1 is SGHAT and CDR2 is FQNNGV. The V segment lost 5 bases and the J segment 1 base; nucleotides outside the gene matches: 4. There are 14 residues in the CDR3. This chain's CDR3 is CASSDWEGQETQYF. In DNA, the CDR3 is TGTGCCAGCAGCGATTGGGAGGGCCAAGAGACCCAGTACTTC.

The chain has TRBV30 and TRBJ2-3; 10 bases match TRBD2. The trim removed 2 bases at V and 2 bases at J, leaving 1 base unmatched. Germline assignment: CDR1 GTSNPN and CDR2 SVGIG (reference sequence). The CDR3 has 14 amino acids. The CDR3 region is CAWSLAGATDTQYF. The CDR3 DNA reads TGTGCCTGGAGTCTAGCGGGGGCCACAGATACGCAGTATTTT.